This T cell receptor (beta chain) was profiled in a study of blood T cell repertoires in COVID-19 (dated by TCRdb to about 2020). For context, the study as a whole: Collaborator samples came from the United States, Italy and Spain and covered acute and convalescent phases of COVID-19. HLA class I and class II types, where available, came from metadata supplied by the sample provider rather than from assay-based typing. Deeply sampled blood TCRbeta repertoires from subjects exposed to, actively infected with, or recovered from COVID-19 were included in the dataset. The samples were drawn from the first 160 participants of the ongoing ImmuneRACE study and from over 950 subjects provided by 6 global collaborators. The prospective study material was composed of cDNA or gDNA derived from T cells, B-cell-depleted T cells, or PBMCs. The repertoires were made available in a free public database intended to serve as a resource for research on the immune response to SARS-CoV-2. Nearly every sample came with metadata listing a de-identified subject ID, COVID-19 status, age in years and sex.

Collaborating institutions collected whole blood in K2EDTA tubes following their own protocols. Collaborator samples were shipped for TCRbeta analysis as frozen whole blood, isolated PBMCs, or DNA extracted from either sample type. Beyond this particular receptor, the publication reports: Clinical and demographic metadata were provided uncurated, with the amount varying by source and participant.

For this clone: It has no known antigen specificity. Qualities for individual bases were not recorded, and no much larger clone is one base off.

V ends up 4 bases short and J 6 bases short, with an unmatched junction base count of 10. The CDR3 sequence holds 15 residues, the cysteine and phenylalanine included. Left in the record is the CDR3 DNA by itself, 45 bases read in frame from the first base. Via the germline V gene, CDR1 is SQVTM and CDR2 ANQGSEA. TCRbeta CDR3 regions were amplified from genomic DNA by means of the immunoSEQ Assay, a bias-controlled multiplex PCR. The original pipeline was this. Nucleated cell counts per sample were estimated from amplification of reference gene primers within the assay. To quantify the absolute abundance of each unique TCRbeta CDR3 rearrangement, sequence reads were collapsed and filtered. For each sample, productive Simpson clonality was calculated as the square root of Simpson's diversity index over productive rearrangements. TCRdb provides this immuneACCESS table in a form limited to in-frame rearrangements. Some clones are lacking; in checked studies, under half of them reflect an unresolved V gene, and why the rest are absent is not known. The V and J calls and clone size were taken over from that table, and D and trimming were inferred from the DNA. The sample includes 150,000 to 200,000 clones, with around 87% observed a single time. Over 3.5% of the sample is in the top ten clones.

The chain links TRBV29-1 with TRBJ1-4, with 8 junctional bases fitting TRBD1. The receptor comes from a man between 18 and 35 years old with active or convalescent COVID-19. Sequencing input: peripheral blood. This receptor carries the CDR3 CSVGTGNKVDEKLFF. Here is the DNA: TGCAGCGTTGGGACAGGGAATAAGGTGGATGAAAAACTGTTTTTT.